The 4 T cell receptor beta chains below were found in one sample sequenced in a study of cytomegalovirus exposure and HLA in healthy donors. Use of 60 Vbeta and 13 Jbeta primers characterized the PCR. TCRdb's copy holds only in-frame clones and misses some; the assay was immunoSEQ multiplex PCR. Among about 18,000 clones listed, under 85% were seen once. The sample consisted of PBMCs. The receptors here all came from a human donor in good health.

The chain uses TRBV6-1 and TRBJ2-5; D possibly corresponds to TRBD1 (6 bases). This CDR3 has 11 amino acids. V shed 9 bases and J shed 5 bases, with 10 bases lying between them. CDR1 is MNHNS, CDR2 SASEGT, per germline. In nucleotides, the CDR3 is TGTGCCAGTTGGGGGCGGGAGACCCAGTACTTC. Its translation is CASWGRETQYF.

J is TRBJ1-2 and V is TRBV9, with D perhaps TRBD1 (6 bases). Germline V gives CDR1 SGDLS, CDR2 YYNGEE. This CDR3 region has 14 residues. V was pared by 0 bases and J by 4 bases, with 10 bases between. CDR3 loop: CASSVGEGGYGYTF. The CDR3 coding sequence is TGTGCCAGCAGCGTAGGAGAAGGGGGCTATGGCTACACCTTC.

J is TRBJ2-1 and V is TRBV6-1; 8 nucleotides line up with TRBD1. Losses at the gene ends were 6 bases for V and 8 bases for J; bases not matched to a gene: 12. CDR3 length: 15 amino acids. Per germline, CDR1 MNHNS and CDR2 SASEGT. CDR3 sequence reads: CASSAGGARGDEQFF. CDR3 DNA: TGTGCCAGCAGCGCAGGGGGCGCAAGGGGGGATGAGCAGTTCTTC.

The V and J genes are TRBV5-1 and TRBJ2-2; no reliable D call. Per the germline V gene, CDR1 is SGHRS and CDR2 is YFSETQ. This CDR3 is 15 amino acids long. Trimming left V 1 base short and J 0 bases short, with 7 bases between. CDR3 coding DNA: TGCGCCAGCAGCTTGTTGGCAGCGAACACCGGGGAGCTGTTTTTT. It specifies CASSLLAANTGELFF. The variable domain in full, with the rest retrieved from reference TRBV5-1 and TRBJ2-2, is KAGVTQTPRYLIKTRGQQVTLSCSPISGHRSVSWYQQTPGQGLQFLFEYFSETQRNKGNFPGRFSGRQFSNSRSEMNVSTLELGDSALYLCASSLLAANTGELFFGEGSRLTVL.